Shown below are 15 T cell receptor beta chains from a single sample sequenced in a study of regulatory T cells in long-lasting Graves disease. Both iRepertoire HTBI primers and Arm-PCR of CDR3 regions were used to build the TCR beta libraries. TCRdb reanalysed the multiplex PCR reads using MiXCR and keeps one entry per CDR3 protein. Of about half a million distinct CDR3 sequences in the sample, approximately 22% were seen once. Time point denoted: persistent/refractory GD, antithyroid drugs over 5 years with positive TRAb. Following extraction of RNA from PBMCs, that RNA was used to make the TCR library. The sample was peripheral blood mononuclear cells (PBMCs), taken when the disease was refractory, from a patient treated with antithyroid drugs. Receptors were obtained from a female donor with Graves disease.

The CDR3 loop reads CASSVAGGAGADTQYF. CDR3 in DNA: TGTGCCAGCAGCGTAGCCGGGGGGGCGGGGGCAGATACGCAGTATTTT. The chain has TRBV9 and TRBJ2-3; TRBD2 agrees at 8 bases. With V trimmed by 0 bases and J by 4 bases, 7 bases remained unmatched. This CDR3 spans 16 amino acids. From germline, CDR1 is SGDLS and CDR2 YYNGEE.

The V gene is TRBV30, the J gene TRBJ1-2; 8 bases are a match to TRBD1. The germline V gene encodes CDR1 GTSNPN and CDR2 SVGIG (reference sequence). The J segment lost 4 bases and the V segment lost 6 bases, leaving 4 bases of the junction unmatched. This CDR3 spans 12 amino acids. The CDR3 protein is CACTGGGYGYTF. The DNA for the CDR3 is TGTGCCTGCACAGGGGGTGGCTATGGCTACACCTTC.

This clonotype has at least ten counts. This chain uses TRBV6-1 with TRBJ2-4, with D possibly matching TRBD2 (6 bases). Germline-derived CDR1 and CDR2 are MNHNS and SASEGT. The V end lost 5 bases, the J end lost 8 bases, and 16 bases lay between the germline ends. The length of the CDR3 is 14 residues. The CDR3 coding sequence is TGTGCCAGCAGTCCGGATTCATGGGGGGACATTCAGTACTTC. Its translation is CASSPDSWGDIQYF.

About this clonotype itself: A much larger clone sits a single nucleotide away, making a read error possible. The CDR3 bases are TGTGTCAGCAGTGGGGCCCGGGCAGGCCCGTCTTATTCACCCCTCCACTTT. This gives the protein CVSSGARAGPSYSPLHF. The chain links TRBV6-2 or TRBV6-3 to TRBJ1-6, with a weak D call TRBD1 (5 bases). CDR3 length equals 17 residues. CDR1 is MNHEY, CDR2 SVGEGT, per germline.

The chain is built from TRBV5-6 and TRBJ1-2, with D possibly TRBD1 on 6 matching bases. The CDR3 has 16 residues. V lost 0 bases, J lost 8 bases, and 20 bases lay in between. CDR1 and CDR2 (germline): SGHDT, YYEEEE. CDR3 bases: TGTGCCAGCAGCTTGGCCAACGCCGGGGGGCTCCGGGGCTACACCTTC. This encodes CASSLANAGGLRGYTF.

This clonotype has at least ten counts. The chain has TRBV5-1 and TRBJ2-7; 7 bases line up with TRBD2. V shed 5 bases and J 6 bases; nucleotides not matched to a gene: 5. The CDR3 runs to 12 residues. CDR1 and CDR2 from the germline V gene are SGHRS and YFSETQ. CDR3 residues: CASRAGDAEQYF. CDR3 coding DNA: TGCGCCAGCAGGGCGGGAGATGCCGAGCAGTACTTC.

This clonotype appeared many times. The chain combines TRBV2 with TRBJ1-5; D perhaps matches TRBD1 (6 bases). Trimming shortened V by 7 bases and J by 4 bases, and 14 bases separated the two germline ends. CDR3 length equals 14 residues. Germline V gene lookup returns CDR1 SNHLY and CDR2 FYNNEI. The CDR3 sequence is CASKGRGGNQPQHF. The CDR3 coding sequence is TGTGCCAGCAAAGGGAGGGGGGGGAATCAGCCCCAGCATTTT. Variable domain in full (rest from reference TRBV2 and TRBJ1-5): EPEVTQTPSHQVTQMGQEVILRCVPISNHLYFYWYRQILGQKVEFLVSFYNNEISEKSEIFDDQFSVERPDGSNFTLKIRSTKLEDSAMYFCASKGRGGNQPQHFGDGTRLSIL.

This clonotype was found many times. The rearrangement links TRBV11-2 to TRBJ2-7, with 7 bases lining up with TRBD2. J gave up 5 bases and V 1 base, and 5 bases lay outside the gene matches. The CDR3 extends over 14 amino acids. Looked up from germline, CDR1 is SGHAT and CDR2 is FQNNGV. Here the CDR3 reads CASSLVALADEQYF. The CDR3 DNA follows: TGTGCCAGCAGCTTAGTGGCTCTAGCGGACGAGCAGTACTTC.

This chain connects TRBV12-3 or TRBV12-4 to TRBJ2-3; D is undetermined. V lost 8 bases and J 5 bases, leaving 8 bases between the germline ends. The CDR3 contains 11 residues. CDR3 amino acids: CASGKGDTQYF. The CDR3 region has the DNA TGTGCCAGCGGGAAGGGAGATACGCAGTATTTT.

This clonotype has at least ten counts. CDR3 sequence (DNA): TGTGCCAGCAGCACTACCGGGACAGGCCAGGCCCAGTACTTC. Protein sequence: CASSTTGTGQAQYF. The chain joins TRBV6-1 to TRBJ2-5; 8 bases are a match to TRBD1. V lost 6 bases to trimming and J lost 9 bases; unmatched junction nucleotides: 12. The CDR3 is made up of 14 amino acids. Germline values: CDR1 MNHNS, CDR2 SASEGT.

The chain couples TRBV7-9 to TRBJ1-1; D gene ambiguous. The germline V gene encodes CDR1 SEHNR and CDR2 FQNEAQ (reference sequence). The CDR3 length is 12 residues. The V end was cut by 1 base, the J end by 7 bases, with 7 bases between. Here the CDR3 reads CASSLVGDEAFF. The CDR3 DNA follows: TGTGCCAGCAGCTTAGTAGGCGATGAAGCTTTCTTT.

The chain couples TRBV6-2 or TRBV6-3 to TRBJ2-7; no definite D call. V was clipped by 3 bases and J by 0 bases, with 6 bases between them. CDR1 is MNHEY, CDR2 SVGEGT, per germline. CDR3 length: 13 residues. DNA of the CDR3: TGTGCCAGCAGTTATGCCCCCTCCTACGAGCAGTACTTC. This gives the protein CASSYAPSYEQYF.

This chain uses TRBV27 with TRBJ1-2; D is perhaps TRBD1 (5 bases). Per the germline V gene, CDR1 is MNHEY and CDR2 is SMNVEV (reference sequence). The CDR3 loop spans 16 amino acids. Trimming stripped 2 bases from V and 3 bases from J, with 16 bases between. The CDR3 region has the DNA TGTGCCAGCAGTTTAGGGGCAGGGCTCGGAGACTATGGCTACACCTTC. Protein: CASSLGAGLGDYGYTF.

The V call is TRBV6-1, the J call TRBJ2-7; 7 bases agree with TRBD1. Unmatched junction bases numbered 12, after V lost 7 bases and J lost 6 bases. CDR3 length: 14 amino acids. Germline V gives CDR1 MNHNS, CDR2 SASEGT. CDR3 DNA: TGTGCCAGCACCCAGACCGGACAGGTCCGCGAGCAGTACTTC. Residues: CASTQTGQVREQYF.

This clonotype showed up just a few times. This sequence joins TRBV6-5 and TRBJ2-7; D remains ambiguous. This CDR3 has 11 residues. Germline CDR1 and CDR2: MNHEY and SVGAGI. The ends were cut back, 2 bases at V and 7 bases at J, with 6 bases in the middle. CDR3 residues: CASSYRREQYF. CDR3 sequence (DNA): TGTGCCAGCAGTTACCGACGGGAGCAGTACTTC.